These T cell receptor beta chains were read from a single sample in a study of blood T cells in healthy people across ages. TCRdb independently ran MiXCR on the 5' RACE reads; one entry per CDR3 protein. Here the sample spans hundreds of thousands of distinct CDR3 sequences, about 30% being singletons. The specimen was blood. Every receptor here comes from an elderly woman in good health. The CDR3 runs from the conserved cysteine through the conserved F or W. The D gene is left open where the match is weak. The size field is filled for only some rows; it gives once, few, many or a size class.

abundance	d_gene	v_gene	j_gene	CDR3nt	CDR3aa
many	NA	TRBV20-1	TRBJ1-1	TGCAGTGTCCCGAGGGAAGGGGGACCGAACACTGAAGCTTTCTTT	CSVPREGGPNTEAFF
many	NA	TRBV7-2	TRBJ1-4	TGTGCCAGCAGCTTAGAGGGCAGGGTAGGCGAAAAACTGTTTTTT	CASSLEGRVGEKLFF
NA	NA	TRBV6-2/TRBV6-3	TRBJ1-2	TGTGCCAGCAGTTACGCCGGGAGAGTCTATGGCTACACCTTC	CASSYAGRVYGYTF
few	NA	TRBV2	TRBJ1-4	TGTGCCAGTGCCCCTACTGACGGGAATGAAAAACTGTTTTTT	CASAPTDGNEKLFF
many	NA	TRBV20-1	TRBJ2-3	TGCAGTGCTACCACCCGAAAGTTAGATACGCAGTATTTT	CSATTRKLDTQYF
many	NA	TRBV3-1	TRBJ2-1	TGTGCCAGCAGCCAAGATCTCCGCAATGAGCAGTTCTTC	CASSQDLRNEQFF
few	TRBD1	TRBV20-1	TRBJ1-1	TGCAGTGCTAGGTTGAGACAGGGGAGGCACACTGAAGCTTTCTTT	CSARLRQGRHTEAFF
many	NA	TRBV28	TRBJ2-7	TGTGCCAGCAGTTCCCTCGCGGGTAACTCCTACGAGCAGTACTTC	CASSSLAGNSYEQYF
few	NA	TRBV19	TRBJ2-7	TGTGCCAGTACCCAGGGGGGGCCCTCCTACGAGCAGTACTTC	CASTQGGPSYEQYF
few	NA	TRBV29-1	TRBJ2-6	TGCAGCGTTGAAAGGGCCGAGACTTCTCGACTCTCTGGGGCCAACGTCCGGACTTTC	CSVERAETSRLSGANVRTF